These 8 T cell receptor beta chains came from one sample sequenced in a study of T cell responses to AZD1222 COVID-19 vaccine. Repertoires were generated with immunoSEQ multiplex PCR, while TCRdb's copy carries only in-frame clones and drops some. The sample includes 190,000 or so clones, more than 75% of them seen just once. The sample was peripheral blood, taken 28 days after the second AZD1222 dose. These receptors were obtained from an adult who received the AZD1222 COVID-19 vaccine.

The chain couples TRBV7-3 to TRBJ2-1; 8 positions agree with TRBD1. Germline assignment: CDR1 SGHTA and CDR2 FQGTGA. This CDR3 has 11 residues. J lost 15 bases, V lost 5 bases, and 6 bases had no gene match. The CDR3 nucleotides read TGTGCCAGCAGCCCAGGGGGCCTACTGTTCTTC. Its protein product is CASSPGGLLFF.

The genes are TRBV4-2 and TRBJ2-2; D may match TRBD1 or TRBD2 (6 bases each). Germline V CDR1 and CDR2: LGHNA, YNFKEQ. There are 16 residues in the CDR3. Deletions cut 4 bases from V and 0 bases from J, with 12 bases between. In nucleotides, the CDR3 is TGTGCCAGCAGCCGGGGGGCGATAACGAACACCGGGGAGCTGTTTTTT. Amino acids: CASSRGAITNTGELFF.

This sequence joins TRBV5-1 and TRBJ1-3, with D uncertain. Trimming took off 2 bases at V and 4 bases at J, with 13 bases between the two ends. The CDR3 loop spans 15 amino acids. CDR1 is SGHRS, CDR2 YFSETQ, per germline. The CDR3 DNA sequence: TGCGCCAGCAGCTTTGGTTTCGGGGTCGGAAACACCATATATTTT. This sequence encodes CASSFGFGVGNTIYF.

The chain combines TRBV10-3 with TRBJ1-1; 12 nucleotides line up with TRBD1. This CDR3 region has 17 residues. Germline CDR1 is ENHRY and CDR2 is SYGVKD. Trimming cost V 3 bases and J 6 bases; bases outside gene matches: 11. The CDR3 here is CAISEGDRGLFRSEAFF. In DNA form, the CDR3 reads TGTGCCATCAGTGAAGGGGACAGGGGGCTTTTTAGGTCTGAAGCTTTCTTT.

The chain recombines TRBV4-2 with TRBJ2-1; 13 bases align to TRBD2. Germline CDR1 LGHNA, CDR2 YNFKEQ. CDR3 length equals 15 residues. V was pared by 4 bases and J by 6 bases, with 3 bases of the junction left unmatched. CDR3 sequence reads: CASSPGTSGTNEQFF. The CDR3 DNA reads TGTGCCAGCAGCCCCGGGACTAGCGGGACCAATGAGCAGTTCTTC.

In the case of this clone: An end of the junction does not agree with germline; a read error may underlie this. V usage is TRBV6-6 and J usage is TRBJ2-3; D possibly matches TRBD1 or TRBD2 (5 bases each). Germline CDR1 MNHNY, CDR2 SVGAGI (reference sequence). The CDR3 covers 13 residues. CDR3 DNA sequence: TGTGCCAGCAGTTACTCCGGGGCAGATCCGCAGTATTTT. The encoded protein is CASSYSGADPQYF.

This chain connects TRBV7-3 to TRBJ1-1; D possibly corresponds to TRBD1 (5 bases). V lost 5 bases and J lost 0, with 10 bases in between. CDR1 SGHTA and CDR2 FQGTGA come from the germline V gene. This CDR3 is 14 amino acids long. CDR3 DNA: TGTGCCAGCAGCCCCACGGGGCTGAACACTGAAGCTTTCTTT. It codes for CASSPTGLNTEAFF. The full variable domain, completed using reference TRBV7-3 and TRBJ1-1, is GAGVSQTPSNKVTEKGKYVELRCDPISGHTALYWYRQSLGQGPEFLIYFQGTGAADDSGLPNDRFFAVRPEGSVSTLKIQRTERGDSAVYLCASSPTGLNTEAFFGQGTRLTVV.

The CDR3 loop is CASSLFDRYNEQFF. CDR3 nucleotide sequence: TGTGCCAGCAGCCTATTCGACAGATACAATGAGCAGTTCTTC. The chain employs TRBV11-2 and TRBJ2-1, with D possibly matching TRBD1 (5 bases). Trimming removed 5 bases from V and 4 bases from J, with 12 bases in between. Germline values: CDR1 SGHAT, CDR2 FQNNGV. The CDR3 sequence is 14 residues long.